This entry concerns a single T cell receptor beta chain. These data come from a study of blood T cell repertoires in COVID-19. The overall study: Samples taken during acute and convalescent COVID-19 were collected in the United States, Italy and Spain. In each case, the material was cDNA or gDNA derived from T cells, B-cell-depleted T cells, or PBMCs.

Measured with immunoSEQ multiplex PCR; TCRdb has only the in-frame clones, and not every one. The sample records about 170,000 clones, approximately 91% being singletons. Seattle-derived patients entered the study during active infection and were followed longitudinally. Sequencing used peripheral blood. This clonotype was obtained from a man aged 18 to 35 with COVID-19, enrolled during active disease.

The CDR3 spells CASSSYRGPQHF. The CDR3 nucleotides read TGTGCCAGCAGTTCCTACAGGGGGCCCCAGCATTTT. The V and J genes are TRBV27 and TRBJ1-5, with TRBD1 matching 7 bases. The CDR3 extends over 12 amino acids. Germline loops: CDR1 MNHEY, CDR2 SMNVEV (reference sequence). The trim removed 4 bases at V and 9 bases at J, leaving 3 bases unmatched.